The 10 T cell receptor beta chains reported below all come from one sample, sequenced in a study of vaccination and CD4 T cells after COVID-19. An Oncomine TCR Beta short-read assay was used to sequence the DNA from cultured CD4+ T cells. Genomic DNA was drawn out of CD4+ T cells grown in culture. Each CDR3 protein gets one entry after TCRdb re-called the PCR reads with MiXCR. Altogether about 9,000 distinct CDR3 sequences are present, 36% being singletons, with the ten largest covering 21%. Treatment noted: approximately nine-day PBMC culture with coronavirus spike peptide pools or control peptides (ViraFEST assay). Those CD4+ T cells from the unexposed donor predate the COVID-19 pandemic (2011-2018). What these receptors recognize is not known. The sample consisted of CD4+ T cells from blood, cultured in vitro. These receptors were collected from a human donor in good health.

This clonotype appeared a few times. The chain links TRBV6-1 to TRBJ1-6; D uncertain. The germline V gene has CDR1 MNHNS and CDR2 SASEGT. The CDR3 totals 14 residues. V shed 10 bases and J shed 6 bases, with 16 bases lying between them. The CDR3 region has the DNA TGTGCCACCTCGTGGAGGAATCCTAATTCACCCCTCCACTTT. As protein: CATSWRNPNSPLHF.

J is TRBJ2-5 and V is TRBV12-3 or TRBV12-4; 10 nucleotides match TRBD2. Germline trimming cut 7 bases from V and 0 bases from J; bases unmatched to any gene: 5. This CDR3 contains 15 residues. CDR3 in DNA: TGTGCCAGCACCCTGGGACTAGCGTACCAAGAGACCCAGTACTTC. Translation: CASTLGLAYQETQYF.

To note about this clonotype: One junction end does not reproduce the germline sequence, and a read error may be involved. The gene calls are TRBV10-3 and TRBJ2-7, with D perhaps matching TRBD2 (6 bases). Per the germline V gene, CDR1 is ENHRY and CDR2 is SYGVKD. The CDR3 loop spans 13 amino acids. CDR3 sequence reads: CAITGGADYGQYF. The CDR3 coding sequence is TGTGCCATCACCGGCGGGGCGGACTACGGGCAGTACTTC.

The chain carries TRBV7-9 and TRBJ2-3, with 11 bases matching TRBD1. Trimming removed 4 bases from V and 3 bases from J; junction bases left unmatched: 9. Germline loops: CDR1 SEHNR, CDR2 FQNEAQ (reference sequence). The CDR3 spans 17 residues. CDR3 nucleotides: TGTGCCAGCAGCTATGCGGACAGGGGGCGATGGACAGATACGCAGTATTTT. Protein: CASSYADRGRWTDTQYF. Full variable domain (missing parts from reference TRBV7-9 and TRBJ2-3): DTGVSQNPRHKITKRGQNVTFRCDPISEHNRLYWYRQTLGQGPEFLTYFQNEAQLEKSRLLSDRFSAERPKGSFSTLEIQRTEQGDSAMYLCASSYADRGRWTDTQYFGPGTRLTVL.

A remark on this clonotype: Relative to the germline gene, one junction end is altered; a read error may explain this. The rearrangement links TRBV6-1 to TRBJ2-1; D possibly corresponds to TRBD1 (5 bases). The CDR3 covers 15 residues. The germline V gene has CDR1 MNHNS and CDR2 SASEGT. This CDR3 reads CASRSTDLSHNEQFF. The CDR3 nucleotides are TGTGCCAGCAGATCGACAGATCTCTCCCACAATGAGCAGTTCTTC.

This clonotype turned up a few times. The gene calls are TRBV20-1 and TRBJ2-7; TRBD2 aligns across 14 bases. J lost 4 bases, V lost 6 bases, and 5 bases had no gene match. This CDR3 is built from 14 residues. CDR1 is DFQATT, CDR2 SNEGSKA, per germline (reference sequence). CDR3 in amino acids: CSATGLAGVYEQYF. Written as DNA, the CDR3 is TGCAGTGCCACGGGACTAGCGGGGGTATACGAGCAGTACTTC.

The gene calls are TRBV30 and TRBJ2-2; D is unresolved. Trimming stripped 3 bases from V and 6 bases from J, with 11 bases between. This CDR3 contains 13 residues. Germline V gives CDR1 GTSNPN, CDR2 SVGIG (reference sequence). This CDR3 is CAWRPNPAGELFF. CDR3 DNA sequence: TGTGCCTGGAGGCCCAATCCGGCCGGGGAGCTGTTTTTT.

The chain recombines TRBV19 with TRBJ2-5, with D possibly TRBD1 on 5 matching bases. Germline V gene data show CDR1 as LNHDA and CDR2 as SQIVND (reference sequence). This CDR3 has 12 residues. Trimming pared 6 bases from V and 2 bases from J, leaving 7 bases between. The DNA for the CDR3 is TGTGCCAGTAGCCGACAGCAAGAGACCCAGTACTTC. This encodes CASSRQQETQYF.

The chain joins TRBV29-1 to TRBJ2-7; D is unclear. This CDR3 has 12 amino acids. The germline V gene encodes CDR1 SQVTM and CDR2 ANQGSEA. The V end lost 5 bases, the J end lost 0 bases, and 8 bases lay between the germline ends. CDR3 residues: CSVTDGSYEQYF. CDR3 sequence (DNA): TGCAGCGTTACCGACGGCTCCTACGAGCAGTACTTC.

The chain uses TRBV30 and TRBJ2-2; no definite D call. The CDR3 has 14 amino acids. Trimming stripped 8 bases from V and 2 bases from J, with 15 bases between. In germline, CDR1 is GTSNPN, CDR2 SVGIG (reference sequence). CDR3 sequence (DNA): TGTGCCCGAAGGTCCCCTACCAACACCGGGGAGCTGTTTTTT. Protein product: CARRSPTNTGELFF.